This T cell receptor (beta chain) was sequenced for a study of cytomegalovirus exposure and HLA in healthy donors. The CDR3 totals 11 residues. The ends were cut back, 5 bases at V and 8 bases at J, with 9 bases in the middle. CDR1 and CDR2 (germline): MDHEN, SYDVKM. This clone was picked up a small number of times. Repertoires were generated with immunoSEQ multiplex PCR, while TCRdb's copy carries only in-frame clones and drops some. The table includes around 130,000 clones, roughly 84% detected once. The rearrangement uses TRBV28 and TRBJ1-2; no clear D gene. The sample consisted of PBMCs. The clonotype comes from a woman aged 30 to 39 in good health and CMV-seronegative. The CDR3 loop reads CASSPPGGYTF. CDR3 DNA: TGTGCCAGCAGTCCGCCGGGGGGCTACACCTTC.